This TCR beta chain was sequenced in a study of blood T cell repertoires in COVID-19. At the level of the study: COVID-19 samples collected from the United States, Italy and Spain covered acute and convalescent phases. Nucleic acid was either cDNA or gDNA, and it came from T cells, B-cell-depleted T cells, or PBMCs.

Authors' processing steps: The authors estimated nucleated cell counts from reference gene primer amplification. Sequencing used immunoSEQ multiplex PCR; TCRdb keeps in-frame clones, though not all of them. From that table come the V and J calls and clone size; the DNA was used to work out D and trimming. The sample carries roughly 150,000 clones, just over 90% recorded once. V lost 3 bases to trimming and J lost 5 bases, with 5 bases between them. This CDR3 is built from 12 residues. From germline, CDR1 is ENHRY and CDR2 SYGVKD. The chain combines TRBV10-3 with TRBJ1-5; D is ambiguous. Sequencing used peripheral blood. The TCR sequence derives from a young man with COVID-19, enrolled during active disease. The CDR3 is CAISDPDQPQHF. CDR3 nucleotides: TGTGCCATCAGTGACCCGGATCAGCCCCAGCATTTT.